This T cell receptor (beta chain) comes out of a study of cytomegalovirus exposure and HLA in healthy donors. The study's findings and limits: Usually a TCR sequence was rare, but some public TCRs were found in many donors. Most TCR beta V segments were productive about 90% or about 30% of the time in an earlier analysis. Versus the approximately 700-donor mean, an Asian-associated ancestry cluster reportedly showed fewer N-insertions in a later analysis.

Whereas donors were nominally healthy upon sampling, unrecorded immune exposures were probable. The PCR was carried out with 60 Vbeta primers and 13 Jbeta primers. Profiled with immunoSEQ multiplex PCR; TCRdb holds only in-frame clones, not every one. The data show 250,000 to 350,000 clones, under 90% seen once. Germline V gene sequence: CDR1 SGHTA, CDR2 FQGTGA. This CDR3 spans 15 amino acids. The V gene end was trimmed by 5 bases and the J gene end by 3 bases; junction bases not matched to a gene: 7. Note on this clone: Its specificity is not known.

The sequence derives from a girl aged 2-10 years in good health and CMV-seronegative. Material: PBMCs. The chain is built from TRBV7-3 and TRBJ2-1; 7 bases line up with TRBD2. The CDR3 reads CASSTGGAHYNEQFF. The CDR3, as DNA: TGTGCCAGCAGCACGGGGGGAGCTCACTACAATGAGCAGTTCTTC.